This T cell receptor (beta chain) was documented in a study of CD8 T cells in Susac syndrome. RNA in amounts of about 0.5 to 1 ug was reverse transcribed with random hexamers. Across 54 Vbeta and 13 Jbeta, TCR beta CDR3 was amplified with immunoSEQ multiplex PCR. TCRdb reprocessed the immunoSEQ multiplex PCR reads via MiXCR and lists one record per CDR3 protein. The table has 300,000 to 350,000 distinct CDR3 sequences, roughly nine tenths seen once; the top ten hold roughly 0.059%. The CDR3 is 14 amino acids. Germline CDR1 is SGHTA and CDR2 is FQGNSA. V shed 2 bases and J 4 bases; nucleotides not matched to a gene: 3.

This chain uses TRBV7-2 with TRBJ2-5; 8 bases fit TRBD1. The specimen was CD4+ T cells from PBMCs. The sequence came from a human donor with multiple sclerosis. CDR3 sequence reads: CASSLFGQGETQYF. In DNA, the CDR3 is TGTGCCAGCAGCTTATTCGGACAGGGAGAGACCCAGTACTTC.